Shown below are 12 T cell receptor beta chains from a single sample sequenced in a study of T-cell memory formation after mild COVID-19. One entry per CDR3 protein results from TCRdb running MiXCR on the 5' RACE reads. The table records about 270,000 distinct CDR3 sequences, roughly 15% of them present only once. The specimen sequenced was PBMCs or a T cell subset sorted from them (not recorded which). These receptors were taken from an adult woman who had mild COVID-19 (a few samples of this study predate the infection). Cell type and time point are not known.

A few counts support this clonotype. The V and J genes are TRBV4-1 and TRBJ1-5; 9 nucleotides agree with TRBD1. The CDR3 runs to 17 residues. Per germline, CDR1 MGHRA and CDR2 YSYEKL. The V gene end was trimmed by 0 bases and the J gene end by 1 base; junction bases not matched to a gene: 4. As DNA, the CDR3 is TGCGCCAGCAGCCAAGATGGGACAGGGTACAGCAATCAGCCCCAGCATTTT. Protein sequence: CASSQDGTGYSNQPQHF.

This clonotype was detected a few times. The CDR3 loop reads CATSRSFSTATYEQYF. CDR3 bases: TGTGCCACCTCCAGATCTTTCTCGACAGCTACCTACGAGCAGTACTTC. The chain employs TRBV6-2 or TRBV6-3 and TRBJ2-7, with D perhaps TRBD1 (5 bases). The CDR3 sequence is 16 residues long. With 10 bases removed from V and 2 bases from J, the gap between germline ends came to 24 bases. Germline CDR1 reads MNHEY; CDR2 reads SVGEGT.

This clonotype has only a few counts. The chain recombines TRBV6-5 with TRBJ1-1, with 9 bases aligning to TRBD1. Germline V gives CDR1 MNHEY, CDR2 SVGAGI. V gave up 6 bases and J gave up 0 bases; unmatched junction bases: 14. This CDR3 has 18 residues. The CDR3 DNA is TGTGCCAGCAGGCCTCGGGTGTCGACAGGGGGTCTGAACACTGAAGCTTTCTTT. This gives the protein CASRPRVSTGGLNTEAFF.

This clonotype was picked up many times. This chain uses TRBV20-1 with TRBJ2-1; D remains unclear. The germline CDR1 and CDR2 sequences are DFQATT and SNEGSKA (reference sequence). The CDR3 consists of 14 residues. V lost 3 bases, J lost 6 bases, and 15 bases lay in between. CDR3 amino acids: CSARPPRSSNEQFF. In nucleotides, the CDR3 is TGCAGTGCTAGGCCTCCCAGGAGCAGCAATGAGCAGTTCTTC.

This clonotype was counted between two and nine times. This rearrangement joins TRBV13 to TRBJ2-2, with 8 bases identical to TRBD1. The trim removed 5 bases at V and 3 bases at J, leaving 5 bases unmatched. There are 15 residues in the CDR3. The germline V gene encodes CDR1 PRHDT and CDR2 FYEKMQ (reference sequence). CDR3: CASSRTGTYTGELFF. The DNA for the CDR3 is TGTGCCAGCAGCCGGACAGGGACTTACACCGGGGAGCTGTTTTTT.

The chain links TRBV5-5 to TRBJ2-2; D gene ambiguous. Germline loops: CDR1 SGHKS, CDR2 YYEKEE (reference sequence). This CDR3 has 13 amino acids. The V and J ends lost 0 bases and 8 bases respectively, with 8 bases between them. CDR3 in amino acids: CASSLGAIGELFF. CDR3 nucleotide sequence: TGTGCCAGCAGCTTGGGGGCGATAGGGGAGCTGTTTTTT.

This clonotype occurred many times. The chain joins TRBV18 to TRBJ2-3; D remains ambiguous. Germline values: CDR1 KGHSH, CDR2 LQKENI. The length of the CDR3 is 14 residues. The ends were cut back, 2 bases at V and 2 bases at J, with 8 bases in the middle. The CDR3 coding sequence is TGTGCCAGCTCACCAGTAAGATCCACAGATACGCAGTATTTT. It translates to CASSPVRSTDTQYF.

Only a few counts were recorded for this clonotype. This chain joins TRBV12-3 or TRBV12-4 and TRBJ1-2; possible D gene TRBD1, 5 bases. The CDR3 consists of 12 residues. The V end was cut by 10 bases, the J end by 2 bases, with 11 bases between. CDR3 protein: CATQGRNYGYTF. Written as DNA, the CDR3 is TGTGCCACCCAGGGTAGGAACTATGGCTACACCTTC.

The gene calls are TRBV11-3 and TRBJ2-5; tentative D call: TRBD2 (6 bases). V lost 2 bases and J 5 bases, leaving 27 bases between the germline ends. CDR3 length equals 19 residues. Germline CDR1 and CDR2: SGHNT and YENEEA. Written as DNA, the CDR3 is TGTGCCAGCAGCTTAACTGGGAGCGGTAGCGGACTCTGGGGGGAGACCCAGTACTTC. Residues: CASSLTGSGSGLWGETQYF.

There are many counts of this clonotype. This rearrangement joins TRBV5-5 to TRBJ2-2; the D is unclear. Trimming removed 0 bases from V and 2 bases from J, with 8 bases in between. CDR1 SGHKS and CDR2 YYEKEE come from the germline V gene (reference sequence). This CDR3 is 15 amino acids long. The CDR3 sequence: CASSLELTNTGELFF. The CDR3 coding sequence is TGTGCCAGCAGCTTGGAACTAACAAACACCGGGGAGCTGTTTTTT.

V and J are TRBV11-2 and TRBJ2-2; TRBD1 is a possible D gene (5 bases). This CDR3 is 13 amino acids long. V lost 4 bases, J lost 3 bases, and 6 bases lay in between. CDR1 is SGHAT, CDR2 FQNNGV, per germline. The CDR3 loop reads CASSSTDTGELFF. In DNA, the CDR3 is TGTGCCAGCAGCTCGACAGACACCGGGGAGCTGTTTTTT.

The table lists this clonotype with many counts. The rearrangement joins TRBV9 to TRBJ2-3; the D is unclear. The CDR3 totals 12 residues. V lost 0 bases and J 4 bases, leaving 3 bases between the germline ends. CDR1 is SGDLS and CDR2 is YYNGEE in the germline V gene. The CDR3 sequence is CASSVDSDTQYF. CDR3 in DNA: TGTGCCAGCAGCGTAGATTCAGATACGCAGTATTTT.